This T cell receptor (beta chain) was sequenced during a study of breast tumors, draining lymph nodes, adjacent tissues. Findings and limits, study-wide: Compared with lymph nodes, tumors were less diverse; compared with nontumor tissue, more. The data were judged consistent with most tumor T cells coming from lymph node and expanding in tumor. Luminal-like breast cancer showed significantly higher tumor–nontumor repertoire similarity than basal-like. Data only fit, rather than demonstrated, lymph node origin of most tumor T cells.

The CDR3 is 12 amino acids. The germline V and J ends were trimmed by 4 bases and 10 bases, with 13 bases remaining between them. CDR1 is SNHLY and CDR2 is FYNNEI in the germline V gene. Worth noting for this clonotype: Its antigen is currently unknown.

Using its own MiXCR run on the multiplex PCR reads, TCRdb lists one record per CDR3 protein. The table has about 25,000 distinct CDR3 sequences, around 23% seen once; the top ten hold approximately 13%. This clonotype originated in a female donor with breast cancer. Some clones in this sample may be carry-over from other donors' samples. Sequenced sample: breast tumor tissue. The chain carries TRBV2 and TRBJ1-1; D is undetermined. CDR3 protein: CASSGVALGAFF. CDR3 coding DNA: TGTGCCAGCAGTGGGGTCGCACTGGGAGCTTTCTTT.